Given below is one T cell receptor (beta chain) in context. Produced via immunoSEQ multiplex PCR; TCRdb's table is partial and in-frame only. The data show over 150,000 clones, 94% seen once. The sample is drawn from a study of control samples from healthy donors and cancer patients. From germline, CDR1 is MDHEN and CDR2 SYDVKM. The CDR3 extends over 13 amino acids. Deletions cut 6 bases from V and 1 base from J, with 9 bases between. This TCR was sampled from a woman younger than 35 in good health. The rearrangement uses TRBV28 and TRBJ1-1; a possible D gene is TRBD1 (6 bases). The sample was blood. The CDR3 reads CASREDRNTEAFF. Here the CDR3 DNA reads TGTGCCAGCAGAGAGGACAGGAACACTGAAGCTTTCTTT. The whole variable domain, remainder taken from reference TRBV28 and TRBJ1-1, is DVKVTQSSRYLVKRTGEKVFLECVQDMDHENMFWYRQDPGLGLRLIYFSYDVKMKEKGDIPEGYSVSREKKERFSLILESASTNQTSMYLCASREDRNTEAFFGQGTRLTVV.